Shown below are 25 T cell receptor beta chains from a single sample sequenced in a study of CD8+ T cells in alopecia areata. After isolation, RNA underwent reverse transcription to generate cDNA as the sequencing template. The assay was immunoSEQ multiplex PCR, and TCRdb's table has in-frame clones only and misses some. The sample has roughly 150,000 clones, about 54% seen once. The sequencing input was CD4+ T cells sorted from blood. These receptors came from a human donor in good health.

CDR3 in amino acids: CASSVEPSGRMYEQFF. Written as DNA, the CDR3 is TGTGCCAGCAGCGTAGAGCCTAGCGGGAGAATGTATGAGCAGTTCTTC. This chain connects TRBV9 to TRBJ2-1; 10 bases match TRBD2. The CDR3 spans 16 residues. J gave up 8 bases and V 0 bases, and 8 bases lay outside the gene matches. Germline values: CDR1 SGDLS, CDR2 YYNGEE.

This clone was observed a handful of times. The chain recombines TRBV29-1 with TRBJ1-4; weak D call: TRBD1 (5 bases). The germline gives CDR1 SQVTM, CDR2 ANQGSEA. The CDR3 consists of 10 residues. Trimming stripped 6 bases from V and 10 bases from J, with 9 bases between. The chain's CDR3 is CSVGEGKLFF. The CDR3 DNA sequence: TGCAGCGTGGGGGAAGGAAAACTGTTTTTT.

The chain carries TRBV6-5 and TRBJ2-1; the D is unclear. Trimming took 6 bases from V and 5 from J, leaving 5 bases between them. This CDR3 is built from 11 residues. Germline lookup yields CDR1 MNHEY and CDR2 SVGAGI. The CDR3 DNA reads as TGTGCCAGCAGCGGCCACAATGAGCAGTTCTTC. It encodes CASSGHNEQFF.

This sequence joins TRBV5-8 and TRBJ2-5; D gene unclear. Per germline, CDR1 SGHTS and CDR2 YDEGEE. The CDR3 loop spans 14 amino acids. V lost 2 bases and J 5 bases, leaving 13 bases between the germline ends. The CDR3 nucleotides read TGTGCCAGCAGCTTATTTAGTGTTGAGGAGACCCAGTACTTC. Its translation is CASSLFSVEETQYF.

This clone has only a few counts. This sequence joins TRBV29-1 and TRBJ1-1; TRBD1 matches at 9 bases. V was clipped by 7 bases and J by 9 bases; unmatched bases: 3. Germline V gene sequence: CDR1 SQVTM, CDR2 ANQGSEA. This CDR3 is 10 amino acids long. The CDR3 DNA reads as TGCAGCGCCTACAGGGGGCAAGCTTTCTTT. Translated, it gives CSAYRGQAFF. Full variable domain (missing parts from reference TRBV29-1 and TRBJ1-1): SAVISQKPSRDICQRGTSLTIQCQVDSQVTMMFWYRQQPGQSLTLIATANQGSEATYESGFVIDKFPISRPNLTFSTLTVSNMSPEDSSIYLCSAYRGQAFFGQGTRLTVV.

This clone was counted a few times. The CDR3 region is CASSLPAIGETQYF. CDR3 sequence (DNA): TGTGCCAGCAGTTTGCCCGCAATTGGTGAGACCCAGTACTTC. The chain is built from TRBV28 and TRBJ2-5; D is undetermined. The CDR3 has 14 amino acids. Germline CDR1 reads MDHEN; CDR2 reads SYDVKM. V was pared by 3 bases and J by 5 bases, with 13 bases between.

Only a few counts were recorded for this clone. The same CDR3 can be traced to other DNA sequences in this sample. This sequence joins TRBV2 and TRBJ1-1, with no clear D. This CDR3 spans 11 amino acids. The V gene's germline CDR1 is SNHLY and CDR2 FYNNEI. V was shortened by 4 bases and J by 3 bases, with 3 bases between the two germline ends. The CDR3 loop reads CASSGDTEAFF. Written as DNA, the CDR3 is TGTGCCAGCAGTGGAGACACTGAAGCTTTCTTT.

The rearrangement uses TRBV19 and TRBJ2-1, with 8 bases aligning to TRBD2. J was trimmed by 7 bases and V by 1 base; bases with no gene match: 9. This CDR3 spans 16 amino acids. The germline CDR1 and CDR2 sequences are LNHDA and SQIVND (reference sequence). CDR3 in DNA: TGTGCCAGTAGTATAGGGACGGGAGGGCTGTCTAATGAGCAGTTCTTC. Translated: CASSIGTGGLSNEQFF.

The rearrangement links TRBV12-5 to TRBJ2-1; D is undetermined. Germline loops: CDR1 LGHNT, CDR2 FRNRAP. Trimming left V 6 bases short and J 4 bases short, with 16 bases between. This CDR3 is 15 amino acids long. The CDR3, as DNA: TGTGCTAGTGGCAATGCCAGAGGCGCGTACAATGAGCAGTTCTTC. Residues: CASGNARGAYNEQFF.

This clone was seen just once. The genes are TRBV4-1 and TRBJ1-5; D perhaps matches TRBD1 (5 bases). The germline V gene has CDR1 MGHRA and CDR2 YSYEKL. The CDR3 spans 12 residues. V lost 1 base to trimming and J lost 8 bases, with 6 bases between them. The CDR3 reads CASSQVGEPQHF. In DNA form, the CDR3 reads TGCGCCAGCAGCCAAGTGGGGGAGCCCCAGCATTTT.

The chain couples TRBV29-1 to TRBJ2-3; TRBD2 might be the D (6 bases). Looked up from germline, CDR1 is SQVTM and CDR2 is ANQGSEA. The CDR3 covers 15 residues. Trimming took 2 bases from V and 4 from J, leaving 16 bases between them. The CDR3 DNA reads TGCAGCGTTGAAAATCCGCGGGGTGGCCCAGATACGCAGTATTTT. This codes for CSVENPRGGPDTQYF.

The chain combines TRBV29-1 with TRBJ2-1; a possible D gene is TRBD1 (6 bases). CDR3 length equals 13 residues. Trimming left V 7 bases short and J 6 bases short, with 16 bases between. The germline V gene encodes CDR1 SQVTM and CDR2 ANQGSEA. CDR3 bases: TGCAGCGGTGACAGGATTGGTGGCAATGAGCAGTTCTTC. This gives the protein CSGDRIGGNEQFF.

V gene TRBV28 combines with J gene TRBJ1-1; no clear D gene. There are 16 residues in the CDR3. The germline CDR1 and CDR2 sequences are MDHEN and SYDVKM. The V end was cut by 5 bases, the J end by 0 bases, with 16 bases between. For the CDR3, the DNA is TGTGCCAGCAGTGACCCAAGAGGGTCCATGAACACTGAAGCTTTCTTT. It encodes CASSDPRGSMNTEAFF.

This clone was recorded a few times. The CDR3 here is CAWSRKTVIANVLTF. DNA of the CDR3: TGTGCCTGGAGTCGTAAGACAGTTATAGCCAACGTCCTGACTTTC. The chain employs TRBV30 and TRBJ2-6; D possibly corresponds to TRBD1 (5 bases). V was pared by 2 bases and J by 7 bases, with 15 bases between. This CDR3 contains 15 residues. Germline CDR1 is GTSNPN and CDR2 is SVGIG (reference sequence).

The V gene is TRBV15, the J gene TRBJ2-7, with 7 bases lining up with TRBD1. Germline CDR1 LNHNV, CDR2 YYDKDF (reference sequence). V trimming: 3 bases; J trimming: 7 bases; junction bases outside the gene matches: 9. This CDR3 is 14 amino acids long. CDR3 in DNA: TGTGCCACCAGCAGTAGGACAGGACGGGAAGAGCAGTACTTC. Translated, it gives CATSSRTGREEQYF.

The chain links TRBV29-1 to TRBJ2-5; no definite D call. The germline V and J ends were trimmed by 1 base and 7 bases, with 7 bases remaining between them. Germline values: CDR1 SQVTM, CDR2 ANQGSEA. This CDR3 is built from 11 residues. The CDR3 loop reads CSVEAPTTQYF. The CDR3 region has the DNA TGCAGCGTTGAAGCCCCAACGACCCAGTACTTC.

The table lists this clone with a count of one. The chain carries TRBV6-6 and TRBJ2-1; 9 nucleotides agree with TRBD1. The CDR3 length is 14 residues. Germline CDR1 and CDR2: MNHNY and SVGAGI (reference sequence). With 0 bases clipped from V and 8 bases from J, the junction kept 2 bases outside the gene matches. The CDR3 protein is CASSYSDRGYEQFF. The DNA of the CDR3 is TGTGCCAGCAGTTACTCGGACAGGGGATATGAGCAGTTCTTC.

The rearrangement links TRBV2 to TRBJ2-3; D is perhaps TRBD1 (5 bases). Looked up from germline, CDR1 is SNHLY and CDR2 is FYNNEI. Trimming cost V 4 bases and J 6 bases, with 11 bases left between them. The CDR3 runs 13 residues. In nucleotides, the CDR3 is TGTGCCAGCAGTGTAGGGGCGATGGATACGCAGTATTTT. This translates into CASSVGAMDTQYF.

This clone was observed a few times. The rearrangement links TRBV7-2 to TRBJ2-1; 10 positions agree with TRBD2. This CDR3 spans 17 amino acids. The J segment lost 4 bases and the V segment lost 3 bases, leaving 9 bases of the junction unmatched. Per the germline V gene, CDR1 is SGHTA and CDR2 is FQGNSA. CDR3 protein: CASSFSIAGGRYNEQFF. CDR3 sequence (DNA): TGTGCCAGCAGCTTCTCAATAGCGGGAGGACGATACAATGAGCAGTTCTTC.

The chain links TRBV5-1 to TRBJ2-2; D is possibly TRBD2 (5 bases). The CDR3 sequence is 17 residues long. Looked up from germline, CDR1 is SGHRS and CDR2 is YFSETQ. V was pared by 0 bases and J by 3 bases, with 15 bases between. DNA of the CDR3: TGCGCCAGCAGCTTGGCCGGCGGGTTGGCGGACACCGGGGAGCTGTTTTTT. It translates to CASSLAGGLADTGELFF. Combining the CDR3 with reference TRBV5-1 and TRBJ2-2 gives the whole variable domain KAGVTQTPRYLIKTRGQQVTLSCSPISGHRSVSWYQQTPGQGLQFLFEYFSETQRNKGNFPGRFSGRQFSNSRSEMNVSTLELGDSALYLCASSLAGGLADTGELFFGEGSRLTVL.

The rearrangement joins TRBV6-5 to TRBJ1-5; 10 nucleotides line up with TRBD1. This CDR3 comprises 15 residues. CDR1 MNHEY and CDR2 SVGAGI come from the germline V gene. Germline trimming cut 6 bases from V and 2 bases from J; bases unmatched to any gene: 4. For the CDR3, the DNA is TGTGCCAGCAGCCCGGACAGGGGGGGCAATCAGCCCCAGCATTTT. Its translation is CASSPDRGGNQPQHF.

The rearrangement links TRBV30 to TRBJ2-5; D unclear. The germline gives CDR1 GTSNPN, CDR2 SVGIG (reference sequence). Trimming shortened V by 2 bases and J by 2 bases, and 9 bases separated the two germline ends. This CDR3 is built from 13 residues. The CDR3 reads CAWSPPEQETQYF. CDR3 DNA sequence: TGTGCCTGGAGTCCGCCCGAACAAGAGACCCAGTACTTC.

This sequence joins TRBV7-2 and TRBJ1-2, with a possible D match to TRBD1 (5 bases). The CDR3 is made up of 13 amino acids. The V end was cut by 4 bases, the J end by 3 bases, with 9 bases between. Germline CDR1 and CDR2: SGHTA and FQGNSA. The CDR3 DNA sequence: TGTGCCAGCAGCTCTGGACAAGACTATGGCTACACCTTC. Encoded protein: CASSSGQDYGYTF.

The chain employs TRBV27 and TRBJ1-5, with 9 bases aligning to TRBD1. The CDR3 consists of 14 residues. Germline V gene data show CDR1 as MNHEY and CDR2 as SMNVEV (reference sequence). The J segment lost 6 bases and the V segment lost 6 bases, leaving 6 bases of the junction unmatched. The CDR3 DNA reads TGTGCCAGCAGCCGGACAGGGGTAGGTCAGCCCCAGCATTTT. Residues: CASSRTGVGQPQHF.

A few counts support this clone. The J gene is TRBJ2-3, the V gene TRBV9, with 9 bases matching TRBD2. CDR1 SGDLS and CDR2 YYNGEE come from the germline V gene. J was trimmed by 5 bases and V by 3 bases; bases with no gene match: 7. CDR3 size: 15 residues. In nucleotides, the CDR3 is TGTGCCAGCAGCGCCAGACTAGCGGACTTAGATACGCAGTATTTT. Translating it yields CASSARLADLDTQYF.